The 29 T cell receptor beta chains in this list originate from one sample, sequenced in a study of blood T cell repertoires in COVID-19. Sequenced by immunoSEQ multiplex PCR; TCRdb stores in-frame clones only, minus some. Counted here are roughly 230,000 clones, 81% occurring once; the ten biggest clones make up approximately 8%. Material for sequencing was peripheral blood. The receptors come from a woman older than 75 with acute or convalescent COVID-19.

The genes are TRBV5-1 and TRBJ1-5, with D perhaps matching TRBD1 (6 bases). Trimming left V 0 bases short and J 13 bases short, with 17 bases between. Germline V gene data show CDR1 as SGHRS and CDR2 as YFSETQ. The CDR3 covers 14 residues. This CDR3 reads CASSLAGDGVDQHF. DNA for the CDR3: TGCGCCAGCAGCTTGGCAGGGGACGGGGTGGATCAGCATTTT.

The rearrangement uses TRBV7-9 and TRBJ1-1; 10 bases are shared with TRBD1. V lost 6 bases, J lost 5 bases, and 6 bases stayed unmatched. Germline-derived CDR1 and CDR2 are SEHNR and FQNEAQ (reference sequence). This CDR3 contains 14 residues. CDR3 amino acids: CASSSDRGQTEAFF. CDR3 in DNA: TGTGCCAGCAGTTCAGACAGGGGGCAAACTGAAGCTTTCTTT.

V is TRBV14 and J is TRBJ1-2; no clear D. There are 14 residues in the CDR3. With 3 bases removed from V and 6 bases from J, the gap between germline ends came to 14 bases. CDR1 and CDR2 (germline): SGHDN, FVKESK. CDR3 residues: CASSHPGFLDGYTF. CDR3 coding DNA: TGTGCCAGCAGCCACCCCGGGTTCTTGGATGGCTACACCTTC.

The chain couples TRBV5-1 to TRBJ2-6, with 7 bases fitting TRBD1. CDR1 is SGHRS, CDR2 YFSETQ, per germline. J gave up 4 bases and V 4 bases, and 11 bases lay outside the gene matches. This CDR3 is built from 17 residues. CDR3 amino acids: CASSLGTARAGANVLTF. The DNA for the CDR3 is TGCGCCAGCAGCCTCGGGACAGCCAGGGCGGGGGCCAACGTCCTGACTTTC.

In regard to this clone: Distinct nucleotide sequences in the sample also encode this CDR3. The gene calls are TRBV10-3 and TRBJ1-1; TRBD1 aligns across 11 bases. Germline V CDR1 and CDR2: ENHRY, SYGVKD. V lost 0 bases to trimming and J lost 4 bases; unmatched junction nucleotides: 1. There are 15 residues in the CDR3. Written as DNA, the CDR3 is TGTGCCATCAGTGAGTCGGGGACAGGGGGCACTGAAGCTTTCTTT. Protein sequence: CAISESGTGGTEAFF.

The V and J genes are TRBV28 and TRBJ1-2, with 7 bases matching TRBD1. The CDR3 loop spans 14 amino acids. Trimming took 6 bases from V and 6 from J; bases not matched to a gene: 10. CDR1 and CDR2 (germline): MDHEN, SYDVKM. The CDR3 nucleotides read TGTGCCAGCAGACAATCGGGACAGTCTCATGGCTACACCTTC. Its protein is CASRQSGQSHGYTF.

The rearrangement joins TRBV2 to TRBJ1-1; 9 nucleotides line up with TRBD1. With V trimmed by 2 bases and J by 5 bases, 6 bases remained unmatched. Germline V gene sequence: CDR1 SNHLY, CDR2 FYNNEI. The CDR3 sequence is 15 residues long. The CDR3 sequence is CASSELGQGRTEAFF. The CDR3 DNA reads as TGTGCCAGCAGTGAATTAGGACAGGGGAGGACTGAAGCTTTCTTT.

V and J are TRBV15 and TRBJ2-1; D possibly corresponds to TRBD2 (6 bases). V gave up 5 bases and J gave up 7 bases, with 12 bases separating them. Germline V gene data show CDR1 as LNHNV and CDR2 as YYDKDF (reference sequence). The CDR3 extends over 13 amino acids. The CDR3 region has the DNA TGTGCCACCAGCGACCGACTAGTTAATGAGCAGTTCTTC. Its translation is CATSDRLVNEQFF.

The genes are TRBV10-2 and TRBJ1-4; D not certain. This CDR3 is 14 amino acids long. V gave up 8 bases and J gave up 6 bases, with 16 bases separating them. The V gene's germline CDR1 is WSHSY and CDR2 SAAADI. CDR3 amino acids: CASLAWELDEKLFF. The CDR3 coding sequence is TGCGCCAGCTTAGCCTGGGAGTTAGATGAAAAACTGTTTTTT.

CDR3 amino acids: CASSEGSFGYTF. The CDR3, as DNA: TGTGCCAGCAGTGAAGGGAGCTTCGGGTACACCTTC. The chain links TRBV6-1 to TRBJ1-2; D not certain. The V and J ends lost 1 base and 11 bases respectively, with 11 bases between them. This CDR3 spans 12 amino acids. Germline-derived CDR1 and CDR2 are MNHNS and SASEGT.

This clone showed up just once. This CDR3 reads CASSQIRDTEAFF. The DNA of the CDR3 is TGTGCCAGCAGCCAGATTAGAGACACTGAAGCTTTCTTT. The chain employs TRBV3-1 (or the pseudogene TRBV3-2) and TRBJ1-1; D is ambiguous. The length of the CDR3 is 13 residues. CDR1 and CDR2 (germline): LGHDT, YNNKEL (reference sequence). V was cut by 3 bases and J by 3 bases, with 8 bases left in between.

The rearrangement joins TRBV6-5 to TRBJ2-7, with D tentatively TRBD1 (6 bases). The CDR3 is 15 amino acids. With 4 bases removed from V and 0 bases from J, the gap between germline ends came to 13 bases. Germline-derived CDR1 and CDR2 are MNHEY and SVGAGI. Here the CDR3 reads CASSFEQGDSYEQYF. CDR3 nucleotides: TGTGCCAGCAGTTTTGAACAGGGAGACTCCTACGAGCAGTACTTC.

The rearrangement joins TRBV3-1 (or the pseudogene TRBV3-2) to TRBJ1-3; TRBD1 is a possible D gene (6 bases). Trimming removed 3 bases at V and 0 bases at J, with 9 bases between. There are 15 residues in the CDR3. The germline gives CDR1 LGHDT, CDR2 YNNKEL (reference sequence). The CDR3 nucleotides read TGTGCCAGCAGCCATACAGGGATCTCTGGAAACACCATATATTTT. Its protein product is CASSHTGISGNTIYF.

The chain employs TRBV9 and TRBJ2-2; D not resolved. Trimming removed 3 bases from V and 0 bases from J, with 15 bases in between. The CDR3 loop spans 17 amino acids. The V gene's germline CDR1 is SGDLS and CDR2 YYNGEE. CDR3 in DNA: TGTGCCAGCAGCGCTCCCGCTGGCGGAACGAACACCGGGGAGCTGTTTTTT. As protein: CASSAPAGGTNTGELFF.

The J gene is TRBJ1-1, the V gene TRBV11-2; 7 nucleotides line up with TRBD1. J gave up 7 bases and V 4 bases, and 9 bases lay outside the gene matches. CDR1 SGHAT and CDR2 FQNNGV come from the germline V gene. The CDR3 totals 14 residues. CDR3 coding DNA: TGTGCCAGCAGCTCGGACGGGACAGCGGTTGAAGCTTTCTTT. Translated: CASSSDGTAVEAFF.

The chain joins TRBV19 to TRBJ2-5; 9 nucleotides align to TRBD1. With V trimmed by 3 bases and J by 7 bases, 12 bases remained unmatched. This CDR3 comprises 16 residues. Germline V CDR1 and CDR2: LNHDA, SQIVND (reference sequence). The CDR3 sequence: CASSIAADRGPGTQYF. As DNA, the CDR3 is TGTGCCAGTAGTATTGCGGCGGACAGGGGACCGGGGACCCAGTACTTC.

The V and J genes are TRBV29-1 and TRBJ1-2; D may be TRBD1 (5 bases). The germline CDR1 and CDR2 sequences are SQVTM and ANQGSEA. The CDR3 covers 12 residues. The V gene lost 4 bases and the J gene lost 5 bases, with 11 bases spanning the gap. DNA for the CDR3: TGCAGCGTTGGTGTTCGGGGGTATGGCTACACCTTC. Translated, it gives CSVGVRGYGYTF.

The genes are TRBV6-1 and TRBJ2-3, with D possibly TRBD2 on 6 matching bases. V lost 3 bases to trimming and J lost 3 bases, with 16 bases between them. The CDR3 is 16 amino acids. Germline V gives CDR1 MNHNS, CDR2 SASEGT. The CDR3 is CASSDATGERTDTQYF. CDR3 sequence (DNA): TGTGCCAGCAGTGACGCGACGGGAGAGCGTACAGATACGCAGTATTTT.

This sequence joins TRBV12-2 and TRBJ2-7; the D segment call TRBD2 is taken from the table without a DNA check. TRBV12-2 is deemed a pseudogene. This CDR3 is 16 amino acids long. The CDR3 coding sequence is TGTGCAAGTCGCTTCGGTCGAATAGGGAGCTCCTACGAGCAGTACTTC. Translation gives CASRFGRIGSSYEQYF.

The genes are TRBV12-3 or TRBV12-4 and TRBJ1-2, with D hard to call. V lost 3 bases and J lost 6, with 11 bases in between. CDR3 length: 13 residues. CDR3 nucleotides: TGTGCCAGCAGTTTGGGCAGAAAGAATGGCTACACCTTC. This encodes CASSLGRKNGYTF.

V usage is TRBV5-4 and J usage is TRBJ2-6; 8 positions agree with TRBD2. CDR1 SGHNT and CDR2 YYREEE come from the germline V gene (reference sequence). V lost 4 bases, J lost 1 base, and 4 bases stayed unmatched. The CDR3 loop spans 16 amino acids. The chain's CDR3 is CASSQSGGSGANVLTF. Written as DNA, the CDR3 is TGTGCCAGCAGCCAATCGGGGGGGTCTGGGGCCAACGTCCTGACTTTC.

This rearrangement joins TRBV18 to TRBJ2-5; TRBD2 aligns across 11 bases. The CDR3 covers 17 residues. CDR1 KGHSH and CDR2 LQKENI come from the germline V gene. The trim removed 3 bases at V and 4 bases at J, leaving 10 bases unmatched. The CDR3 nucleotides read TGTGCCAGCTCACCGCCTCTAGCGGGGGGAGTGAGAGAGACCCAGTACTTC. Its protein is CASSPPLAGGVRETQYF.

The chain has TRBV25-1 and TRBJ2-5; TRBD1 aligns across 8 bases. The CDR3 sequence is 16 residues long. The V gene end was trimmed by 5 bases and the J gene end by 2 bases; junction bases not matched to a gene: 10. Germline CDR1 and CDR2: MGHDK and SYGVNS. The CDR3 coding sequence is TGTGCCAGCAGTCTATATCTGGGACAGGATCAAGAGACCCAGTACTTC. It codes for CASSLYLGQDQETQYF.

As DNA, the CDR3 is TGCAGCGTTGAAGAAGGAGGTCATTCAGTTCCTGGTGAGCAGTACTTC. Translation gives CSVEEGGHSVPGEQYF. This chain connects TRBV29-1 to TRBJ2-7; D might be TRBD2 (5 bases). Trimming shortened V by 0 bases and J by 7 bases, and 22 bases separated the two germline ends. Per the germline V gene, CDR1 is SQVTM and CDR2 is ANQGSEA. The CDR3 is 16 amino acids.

CDR3 sequence (DNA): TGTGCCAGTAGTATAGATTCGGGGATGTCCGGGGAGCTGTTTTTT. This codes for CASSIDSGMSGELFF. The rearrangement uses TRBV19 and TRBJ2-2, with TRBD2 as a possible D gene (5 bases). Between the trimmed V and J ends, which lost 0 bases and 6 bases, there was a span of 11 bases. In germline, CDR1 is LNHDA, CDR2 SQIVND (reference sequence). CDR3 size: 15 residues.

The rearrangement links TRBV5-4 to TRBJ2-7, with a possible D match to TRBD1 (5 bases). The V gene's germline CDR1 is SGHNT and CDR2 YYREEE (reference sequence). Between the trimmed V and J ends, which lost 4 bases and 3 bases, there was a span of 17 bases. CDR3 length: 15 amino acids. The DNA for the CDR3 is TGTGCCAGCAGCGCGGAAGTGGCAGGGTTCTACGAGCAGTACTTC. Protein product: CASSAEVAGFYEQYF.

The chain couples TRBV7-9 to TRBJ1-2; maybe TRBD1 (6 bases). The CDR3 has 12 amino acids. Germline V gives CDR1 SEHNR, CDR2 FQNEAQ (reference sequence). The V gene lost 3 bases and the J gene lost 8 bases, with 10 bases spanning the gap. DNA for the CDR3: TGTGCCAGCAGCTTGGGACAAACCGGCTACACCTTC. This codes for CASSLGQTGYTF.

The V call is TRBV4-1, the J call TRBJ2-5; 14 bases match TRBD2. V dropped 1 base and J dropped 5; count of bases not matched to a gene: 6. CDR3 length: 17 residues. CDR1 and CDR2 (germline): MGHRA, YSYEKL. DNA for the CDR3: TGCGCCAGCAGCCAAGGACTAGCGGGGGGGCGCGGTGAGACCCAGTACTTC. This codes for CASSQGLAGGRGETQYF.

This sequence joins TRBV29-1 and TRBJ2-1; possibly TRBD2 for D (6 bases). There are 13 residues in the CDR3. Germline V lookup: CDR1 SQVTM, CDR2 ANQGSEA. V lost 2 bases, J lost 9 bases, and 14 bases lay in between. CDR3 sequence: CSVESTGAGEQFF. The CDR3 DNA follows: TGCAGCGTTGAATCAACCGGAGCGGGTGAGCAGTTCTTC.